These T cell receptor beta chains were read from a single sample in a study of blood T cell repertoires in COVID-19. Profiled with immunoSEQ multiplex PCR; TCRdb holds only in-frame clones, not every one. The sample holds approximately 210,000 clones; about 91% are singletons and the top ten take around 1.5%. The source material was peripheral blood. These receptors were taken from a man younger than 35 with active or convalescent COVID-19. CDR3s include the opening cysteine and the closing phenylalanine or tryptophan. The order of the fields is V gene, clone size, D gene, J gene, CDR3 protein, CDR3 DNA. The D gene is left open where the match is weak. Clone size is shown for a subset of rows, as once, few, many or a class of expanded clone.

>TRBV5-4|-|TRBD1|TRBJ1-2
CASSLGNSGQGVGYGYTF
TGTGCCAGCAGCTTGGGAAACTCAGGACAGGGGGTGGGCTATGGCTACACCTTC
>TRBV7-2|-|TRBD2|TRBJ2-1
CASSFVAGGTYNEQFF
TGTGCCAGCAGCTTTGTAGCGGGAGGGACCTACAATGAGCAGTTCTTC
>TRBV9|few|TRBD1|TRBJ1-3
CASSVGTGGNTIYF
TGTGCCAGCAGCGTTGGGACAGGGGGAAACACCATATATTTT
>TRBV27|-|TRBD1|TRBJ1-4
CASSFLFATGGEKLFF
TGTGCCAGCAGTTTCCTCTTTGCGACAGGGGGAGAAAAACTGTTTTTT
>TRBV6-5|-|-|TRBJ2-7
CASSYSNSGSYEQYF
TGTGCCAGCAGTTACTCGAATAGCGGTTCCTACGAGCAGTACTTC
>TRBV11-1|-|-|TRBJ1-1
CASSLGPGLGDTEAFF
TGTGCCAGCAGCTTAGGACCGGGTCTTGGTGACACTGAAGCTTTCTTT
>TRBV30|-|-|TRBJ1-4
CAWSPGTGWEKLFF
TGTGCCTGGAGTCCCGGAACGGGGTGGGAAAAACTGTTTTTT
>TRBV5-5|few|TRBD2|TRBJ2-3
CASSFWEGPPGTQYF
TGTGCCAGCAGCTTTTGGGAGGGGCCCCCGGGTACGCAGTATTTT
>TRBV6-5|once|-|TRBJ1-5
CASSSINQPQHF
TGTGCCAGCAGTTCCATCAATCAGCCCCAGCATTTT
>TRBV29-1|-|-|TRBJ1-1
CSVAGMPEAFF
TGCAGCGTTGCAGGGATGCCTGAAGCTTTCTTT
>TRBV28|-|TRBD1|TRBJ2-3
CASSLDRGPSDTQYF
TGTGCCAGCAGTTTGGACAGGGGGCCCTCAGATACGCAGTATTTT
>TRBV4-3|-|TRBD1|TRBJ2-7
CASSRDRATLNEQYF
TGCGCCAGCAGTCGTGACAGGGCTACACTGAACGAGCAGTACTTC
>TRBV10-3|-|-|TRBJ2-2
CAISERGLSDTGELFF
TGTGCCATCAGTGAGAGAGGGTTATCGGACACCGGGGAGCTGTTTTTT
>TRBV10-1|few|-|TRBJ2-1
CASSQDPSGGYYNEQFF
TGCGCCAGCAGTCAAGACCCTTCCGGAGGATACTACAATGAGCAGTTCTTC
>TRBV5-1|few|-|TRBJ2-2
CASSNPGTGELFF
TGCGCCAGCAGCAACCCCGGCACCGGGGAGCTGTTTTTT
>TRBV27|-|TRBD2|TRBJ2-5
CASSGISGMETQYF
TGTGCCAGCAGTGGGATTAGCGGGATGGAGACCCAGTACTTC
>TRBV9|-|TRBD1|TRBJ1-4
CASRNGTGGKLFF
TGTGCCAGCAGGAACGGGACAGGAGGAAAACTGTTTTTT
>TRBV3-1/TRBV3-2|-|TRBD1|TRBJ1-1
CASSPRGTGYSEAFF
TGTGCCAGCAGCCCGAGAGGGACAGGTTATTCCGAAGCTTTCTTT
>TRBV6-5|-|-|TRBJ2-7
CASSYRLQGWEQYF
TGTGCCAGCAGTTATCGTCTGCAGGGGTGGGAGCAGTACTTC
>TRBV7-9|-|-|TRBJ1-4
CASSLAPSRGSREKLFF
TGTGCCAGCAGCTTAGCTCCTTCCCGAGGATCGAGGGAAAAACTGTTTTTT
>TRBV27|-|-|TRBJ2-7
CASSLGRSSYEQYF
TGTGCCAGCAGTTTAGGGCGCAGCTCCTACGAGCAGTACTTC
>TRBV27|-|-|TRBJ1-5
CASSRIGNQPQHF
TGTGCCAGCAGCCGTATCGGCAATCAGCCCCAGCATTTT
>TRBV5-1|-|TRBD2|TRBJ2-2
CASSSMEAGDTGELFF
TGCGCCAGCAGCTCAATGGAGGCGGGGGACACCGGGGAGCTGTTTTTT
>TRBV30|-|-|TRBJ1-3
CAWLTPSSGNTIYF
TGTGCCTGGTTGACTCCGAGCTCTGGAAACACCATATATTTT
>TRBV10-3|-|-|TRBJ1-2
CAISDGGRYYGYTF
TGTGCCATCAGTGATGGGGGGAGGTACTATGGCTACACCTTC
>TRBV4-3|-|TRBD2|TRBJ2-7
CASSQEGTRSYEQYF
TGCGCCAGCAGCCAAGAAGGGACTAGATCCTACGAGCAGTACTTC
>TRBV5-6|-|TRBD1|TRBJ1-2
CASSVPGQDFPNYGYTF
TGTGCCAGCAGCGTACCGGGACAGGACTTTCCTAACTATGGCTACACCTTC
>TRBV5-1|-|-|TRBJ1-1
CASRRDKNTEAFF
TGCGCCAGCCGCCGGGACAAGAACACTGAAGCTTTCTTT
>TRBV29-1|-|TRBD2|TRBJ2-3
CSVSRLAGGADTQYF
TGCAGCGTTTCCCGACTAGCGGGAGGGGCAGATACGCAGTATTTT
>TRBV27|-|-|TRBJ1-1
CASSFDYREGIFF
TGTGCCAGCAGTTTCGACTACAGGGAGGGAATCTTCTTT
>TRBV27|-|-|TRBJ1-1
CASGGSLNTEAFF
TGTGCCTCGGGGGGGTCTCTGAACACTGAAGCTTTCTTT
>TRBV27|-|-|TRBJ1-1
CASRPDLWGLNTEAFF
TGTGCCAGCAGACCCGATCTGTGGGGACTTAACACTGAAGCTTTCTTT
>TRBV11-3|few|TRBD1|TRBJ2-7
CASSSGTGGSEQYF
TGTGCCAGCAGCTCCGGGACAGGGGGCTCCGAGCAGTACTTC
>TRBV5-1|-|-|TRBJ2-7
CASSLEAQGLEQYF
TGCGCCAGCAGCTTGGAGGCGCAGGGGCTGGAGCAGTACTTC
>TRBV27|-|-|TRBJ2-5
CASSLGQVGGTQYF
TGTGCCAGCAGTTTAGGGCAGGTGGGAGGAACCCAGTACTTC
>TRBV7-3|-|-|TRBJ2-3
CASSLTIRDTAQYF
TGTGCCAGCAGCTTAACTATTCGGGATACGGCGCAGTATTTT
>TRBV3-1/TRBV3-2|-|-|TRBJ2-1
CASSQDSWSSYNEQFF
TGTGCCAGCAGCCAAGATTCGTGGAGCTCCTACAATGAGCAGTTCTTC
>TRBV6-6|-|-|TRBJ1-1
CASSYRQATNTEAFF
TGTGCCAGCAGTTACCGACAGGCGACGAACACTGAAGCTTTCTTT
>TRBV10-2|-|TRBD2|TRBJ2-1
CASSGLADSYNEQFF
TGCGCCAGCAGTGGTCTAGCGGACTCCTACAATGAGCAGTTCTTC
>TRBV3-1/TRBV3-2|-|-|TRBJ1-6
CASSQSLPGQRESPLHF
TGTGCCAGCAGCCAATCCCTACCGGGCCAACGGGAATCACCCCTCCACTTT
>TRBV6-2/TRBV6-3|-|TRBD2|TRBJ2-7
CASSYRSGGRWGYEQYF
TGTGCCAGCAGTTACAGGTCGGGGGGACGCTGGGGCTACGAGCAGTACTTC
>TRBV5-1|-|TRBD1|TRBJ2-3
CASSAGTGGDTQYF
TGCGCCAGCAGCGCGGGGACAGGGGGAGATACGCAGTATTTT
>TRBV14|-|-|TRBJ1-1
CASSQAAGLGEAFF
TGTGCCAGCAGCCAAGCTGCGGGATTGGGTGAAGCTTTCTTT
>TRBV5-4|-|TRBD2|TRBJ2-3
CATTNPTRGREVDTQYF
TGTGCCACGACGAACCCAACCCGCGGGAGAGAAGTAGATACGCAGTATTTT